This T cell receptor beta chain appears in the sequencing data of a study of graft-versus-host responses after intestinal transplantation. At the level of the study: Each recipient received a multivisceral, liver-intestinal, or isolated intestinal graft. Recipients were all induced with anti-thymocyte globulin, then given tacrolimus and steroids for about three years. The study, taken as a whole, reports: Recipient bone marrow held GvH clones, some seen earlier in ileum or blood.

Some clones are missing from TCRdb's copy, which holds only in-frame ones; the method was immunoSEQ multiplex PCR. Here the sample spans 20,000 to 25,000 clones, around 80% being singletons. In germline, CDR1 is MNHEY, CDR2 SMNVEV (reference sequence). Trimming stripped 6 bases from V and 2 bases from J, with 11 bases between. The CDR3 totals 14 residues. With respect to this clone: Its antigen is unidentified.

Sample: unstimulated CD8+ T cells sorted from spleen or lymph node cells, taken before transplant. The chain joins TRBV27 to TRBJ1-5, with a weak D call TRBD1 (5 bases). The receptor's source is a human donor who was the organ donor for an intestinal transplant. CDR3 coding DNA: TGTGCCAGCAGACAGGTGGGGGGCAATCAGCCCCAGCATTTT. This codes for CASRQVGGNQPQHF.